What follows describes a single T cell receptor (beta chain). This entry belongs to a study of blood T cells in healthy people across ages. A second about 6 to 12 cycle PCR used barcoded and J-beta primers. TCRdb analysed the 5' RACE reads with MiXCR anew, one entry per CDR3 protein. This sample has more than 800,000 distinct CDR3 sequences; 29% occur once, and the top ten carry roughly 17%. Trimming took 6 bases from V and 1 from J; bases not matched to a gene: 9. This CDR3 comprises 18 residues. The receptor's source is an elderly woman in good health. The rearrangement uses TRBV12-3 or TRBV12-4 and TRBJ2-1, with 13 bases aligning to TRBD2. The specimen was blood. CDR3 bases: TGTGCCAGCAGAGGACTAGCGGGAGTAGGTCTATCCTACAATGAGCAGTTCTTC. Residues: CASRGLAGVGLSYNEQFF.